The rows below give T cell receptor beta chains drawn from one sample of a study of a mutant IDH1 vaccine in newly diagnosed glioma. Assay used: immunoSEQ multiplex PCR; TCRdb lists only in-frame clones, some missing. The sample holds 120,000 or so clones, around 80% seen once. For these receptors, no antigen is known. The sequences come from PBMCs, collected from a glioma patient whose treatment included an IDH1 peptide vaccine. The receptors derive from a man aged 35 to 55 with glioma. CDR3s include the opening cysteine and the closing phenylalanine or tryptophan. A D gene is named only where the DNA matches it firmly. Size values are once, few and many counts, or a class for expanded clones, and some rows have none.

DNA: TGTGCCAGCAGTCGGGCGGGATCGAGCACAGATACGCAGTATTTT
CDR3: CASSRAGSSTDTQYF
D: NA
V: TRBV6-6
J: TRBJ2-3
size: NA

DNA: TGTGCCTGGACGGGGAGGGGCATGGAAGCTTTCTTT
CDR3: CAWTGRGMEAFF
D: NA
V: TRBV30
J: TRBJ1-1
size: NA

DNA: TGTGCCAGCAACCCAAGTGGGGGTAACTATGGCTACACCTTC
CDR3: CASNPSGGNYGYTF
D: NA
V: TRBV6-1
J: TRBJ1-2
size: NA

DNA: TGTGCCAGCAGTTTATCAATCTACTACGAGCAGTACTTC
CDR3: CASSLSIYYEQYF
D: NA
V: TRBV27
J: TRBJ2-7
size: NA

DNA: TGTGCCAGCAGCCTACTTGGGACAGTGAACACCGGGGAGCTGTTTTTT
CDR3: CASSLLGTVNTGELFF
D: TRBD1
V: TRBV13
J: TRBJ2-2
size: NA

DNA: TGCAGCGGGCGGTACGCTGGAAACACCATATATTTT
CDR3: CSGRYAGNTIYF
D: NA
V: TRBV29-1
J: TRBJ1-3
size: NA

DNA: TGTGCCAGCAGTTCCTTTTGGAACAGGGGAGGGCAGCCCCAGCATTTT
CDR3: CASSSFWNRGGQPQHF
D: TRBD1
V: TRBV25-1
J: TRBJ1-5
size: NA

DNA: TGTGCCAGTAGTCTGACGCACGGACGCAATTCACCCCTCCACTTT
CDR3: CASSLTHGRNSPLHF
D: NA
V: TRBV19
J: TRBJ1-6
size: NA

DNA: TGCGCCAGCAGTACCGGGACAGACTCCTACGAGCAGTACTTC
CDR3: CASSTGTDSYEQYF
D: TRBD1
V: TRBV10-1
J: TRBJ2-7
size: NA

DNA: TGTGCCAGTAGTACGGCAGGGATCTACGAGCAGTACTTC
CDR3: CASSTAGIYEQYF
D: NA
V: TRBV19
J: TRBJ2-7
size: NA

DNA: TGCAGCGTTGATCCGGGAGTCAATGAGCAGTTCTTC
CDR3: CSVDPGVNEQFF
D: NA
V: TRBV29-1
J: TRBJ2-1
size: once

DNA: TGTGCCAGCAGAGATAGTCCAGGGAACATTCAGTACTTC
CDR3: CASRDSPGNIQYF
D: NA
V: TRBV28
J: TRBJ2-4
size: NA

DNA: TGTGCCAGCAGCCATGACAGGGGGCTCCTCTCTGGGGCCAACGTCCTGACTTTC
CDR3: CASSHDRGLLSGANVLTF
D: TRBD1
V: TRBV4-2
J: TRBJ2-6
size: NA

DNA: TGTGCCAGCTCACCACCCCCGGGGGCGGGTAATGAGCAGTTCTTC
CDR3: CASSPPPGAGNEQFF
D: NA
V: TRBV18
J: TRBJ2-1
size: NA

DNA: TGCGCCAGCAGCTTACGGACTGGAACTTGGGAGACCCAGTACTTC
CDR3: CASSLRTGTWETQYF
D: NA
V: TRBV4-3
J: TRBJ2-5
size: NA

DNA: TGTGCCAGCAGCTTAGCGAGTACAGCGAGGGAGGAGCAGTTCTTC
CDR3: CASSLASTAREEQFF
D: NA
V: TRBV7-2
J: TRBJ2-1
size: NA

DNA: TGTGCCAGCAGCGAACCCGGACAGGGGACGGCGAACTATGGCTACACCTTC
CDR3: CASSEPGQGTANYGYTF
D: TRBD1
V: TRBV28
J: TRBJ1-2
size: NA

DNA: TGCGCCAGCAGCTGGGACACTTCCTACGAGCAGTACTTC
CDR3: CASSWDTSYEQYF
D: NA
V: TRBV5-1
J: TRBJ2-7
size: NA

DNA: TGTGCCAGCAGCTTAGCGCGGAACGAGCAGTACTTC
CDR3: CASSLARNEQYF
D: NA
V: TRBV7-2
J: TRBJ2-7
size: NA

DNA: TGTGCCAGCAGCTTAGCGGGGACAGGCGGATACGAGCAGTACTTC
CDR3: CASSLAGTGGYEQYF
D: TRBD1
V: TRBV7-6
J: TRBJ2-7
size: NA

DNA: TGCAGCGTTAGATTTGTGAACACTGAAGCTTTCTTT
CDR3: CSVRFVNTEAFF
D: NA
V: TRBV29-1
J: TRBJ1-1
size: NA

DNA: TGTGCCAGCAGCTTAGGATCAGGGCTGGGTCAGCCCCAGCATTTT
CDR3: CASSLGSGLGQPQHF
D: NA
V: TRBV7-2
J: TRBJ1-5
size: NA

DNA: TGTGCCAGCAGCTTACAACACGGTTCGGATACGCAGTATTTT
CDR3: CASSLQHGSDTQYF
D: NA
V: TRBV7-6
J: TRBJ2-3
size: NA

DNA: TGTGCCAGCAGCTTAGGTGGCGGGGGGGCCTATGAGCAGTTCTTC
CDR3: CASSLGGGGAYEQFF
D: TRBD2
V: TRBV7-2
J: TRBJ2-1
size: NA

DNA: TGTGCCAGTAGTATAGTGGGACAGGGTATTTTTGATCAGCCCCAGCATTTT
CDR3: CASSIVGQGIFDQPQHF
D: TRBD1
V: TRBV19
J: TRBJ1-5
size: few

DNA: TGCGCCAGCAGCCAAGTTGGATTTCCGGAAGATACGCAGTATTTT
CDR3: CASSQVGFPEDTQYF
D: NA
V: TRBV4-3
J: TRBJ2-3
size: NA

DNA: TGTGCCTCCGGCGACAGGGCAATGAACACTGAAGCTTTCTTT
CDR3: CASGDRAMNTEAFF
D: TRBD1
V: TRBV10-3
J: TRBJ1-1
size: once

DNA: TGTGCCAGCAGCCGGCCCGGGGGGAGGGCTGAAGCTTTCTTT
CDR3: CASSRPGGRAEAFF
D: NA
V: TRBV5-4
J: TRBJ1-1
size: once

DNA: TGCGCCAGCAGCTTGGGACTAGCGATGCAAGAGACCCAGTACTTC
CDR3: CASSLGLAMQETQYF
D: TRBD2
V: TRBV5-1
J: TRBJ2-5
size: NA

DNA: TGTGCCAGCAGTCAGAACACCGGGGAGCTGTTTTTT
CDR3: CASSQNTGELFF
D: NA
V: TRBV11-2
J: TRBJ2-2
size: NA

DNA: TGTGCCAGCAGTTTAGGGGCGGGGTTCATGAACACTGAAGCTTTCTTT
CDR3: CASSLGAGFMNTEAFF
D: NA
V: TRBV27
J: TRBJ1-1
size: NA

DNA: TGTGCCAGCAGCGTAGGTACCGGGACAGGGGGCTACGAGCAGTACTTC
CDR3: CASSVGTGTGGYEQYF
D: TRBD1
V: TRBV9
J: TRBJ2-7
size: NA

DNA: TGTGCCAGCAGTCCCGCTAGCGCGGGCCAAGAGACCCAGTACTTC
CDR3: CASSPASAGQETQYF
D: NA
V: TRBV28
J: TRBJ2-5
size: NA

DNA: TGCGCCAGCAGCCCCGGACTAGCGGGGGGCCAAGAGACCCAGTACTTC
CDR3: CASSPGLAGGQETQYF
D: TRBD2
V: TRBV4-1
J: TRBJ2-5
size: NA

DNA: TGTGCCAGCTTCAACCCCACAGATACGCAGTATTTT
CDR3: CASFNPTDTQYF
D: NA
V: TRBV2
J: TRBJ2-3
size: NA

DNA: TGTGCCAGCAGTGAAGCGCCGCCAGGGAGGAACACTGAAGCTTTCTTT
CDR3: CASSEAPPGRNTEAFF
D: NA
V: TRBV2
J: TRBJ1-1
size: NA

DNA: TGTGCCAGCAGTTTGACGGATATGGAAGGCTACACCTTC
CDR3: CASSLTDMEGYTF
D: NA
V: TRBV28
J: TRBJ1-2
size: NA

DNA: TGTGCCAGCAGTGCCGGACGCGAGCAGTACTTC
CDR3: CASSAGREQYF
D: NA
V: TRBV27
J: TRBJ2-7
size: many

DNA: TGCAGCGTTGAGGCTAGCGGGAGCCCAGATACGCAGTATTTT
CDR3: CSVEASGSPDTQYF
D: TRBD2
V: TRBV29-1
J: TRBJ2-3
size: NA

DNA: TGTGCCAGCATCCCGATGGGGGAGAACACTGAAGCTTTCTTT
CDR3: CASIPMGENTEAFF
D: NA
V: TRBV2
J: TRBJ1-1
size: few

DNA: TGTGCCAGCAGCTCACAAGGAGGTTGGGGCTACACCTTC
CDR3: CASSSQGGWGYTF
D: NA
V: TRBV7-6
J: TRBJ1-2
size: NA

DNA: TGCAGCGTTGGGACCTCGGCCTACGAGCAGTACTTC
CDR3: CSVGTSAYEQYF
D: NA
V: TRBV29-1
J: TRBJ2-7
size: NA

DNA: TGTGCCAGAGGGCCGGCAGGGAGGAGACCTGAAGCTTTCTTT
CDR3: CARGPAGRRPEAFF
D: NA
V: TRBV25-1
J: TRBJ1-1
size: NA

DNA: TGTGCCAGTAGTATAAACAGGGTGGCGAATAATGGCTACACCTTC
CDR3: CASSINRVANNGYTF
D: NA
V: TRBV19
J: TRBJ1-2
size: few

DNA: TGTGCCAGCAGCCCGAGCGGAGACGTTACAGATACGCAGTATTTT
CDR3: CASSPSGDVTDTQYF
D: NA
V: TRBV4-2
J: TRBJ2-3
size: NA

DNA: TGCGCCAGCAGTGTATCAGGGGGCGACCATCGCACAGATACGCAGTATTTT
CDR3: CASSVSGGDHRTDTQYF
D: TRBD1
V: TRBV10-2
J: TRBJ2-3
size: few

DNA: TGTGCCTGGCGCCGGGGCGGCCTAGCGGTGAGCTCCTACAATGAGCAGTTCTTC
CDR3: CAWRRGGLAVSSYNEQFF
D: TRBD2
V: TRBV30
J: TRBJ2-1
size: NA

DNA: TGTGCCAGCAGCCTACAGGGAGCGGGCACCGGGGAGCTGTTTTTT
CDR3: CASSLQGAGTGELFF
D: NA
V: TRBV7-9
J: TRBJ2-2
size: NA

DNA: TGTGCCAGCACTCAACAGGGAAGGCAAGAGACCCAGTACTTC
CDR3: CASTQQGRQETQYF
D: NA
V: TRBV28
J: TRBJ2-5
size: NA

DNA: TGCAGCGTTGACAGGGGTAGCACTGAAGCTTTCTTT
CDR3: CSVDRGSTEAFF
D: NA
V: TRBV29-1
J: TRBJ1-1
size: few

DNA: TGTGCCAGCAGCTTTACGGGGATGAACACTGAAGCTTTCTTT
CDR3: CASSFTGMNTEAFF
D: NA
V: TRBV5-5
J: TRBJ1-1
size: NA

DNA: TGTGCCAGCAGGGGACAGACAAATCAGCCCCAGCATTTT
CDR3: CASRGQTNQPQHF
D: TRBD1
V: TRBV2
J: TRBJ1-5
size: few